Below, one T cell receptor (beta chain) is given with its context. There is no known antigen for this receptor. No per-base quality is available; no much larger clone lies one base away. Genomic DNA was extracted from the sorted cells using the QIAGEN blood and tissue kit and was quantified on a NanoDrop 1000. Deep sequencing and quantification of TCR alpha and beta chains were performed on the immunoSEQ platform by multiplex PCR of genomic DNA. Turning to the authors' computational methods: IMGT gene and region definitions were used to annotate TCR sequences. As a stand-in for the preselection repertoire, out-of-frame rearrangements were used and set against in-frame clonotypes. The iCHAO1 estimator provided with the immunoSEQ platform was used to estimate repertoire size. Clonal inequality was measured with a Gini index on in-frame amino acid clonotypes, based on the Lorenz curve. The intersect function of the R package tcR was used to count shared clonotypes, and the Jaccard index was used to score similarity. Principal component analysis of V, J and V-J usage frequencies was run with the R prcomp function without normalization. Here the immuneACCESS table is served through TCRdb, limited to in-frame sequences with V and J called. Missing clones are a known gap in these copies; in checked studies unresolved V genes cover under half, and the rest lacks a known reason. V and J calls and clone size are those listed in that table; D and trimming were worked out from the DNA. The table for this sample lists about 81,000 clones; 93% of them were counted only once. The top ten constitute 1.3% of the sample.

Naive CD4 T cells, defined as CD45RO-negative and CD62L-positive, were isolated from PBMCs by fluorescence-activated cell sorting. From each donor, about 48 ml of fresh peripheral blood was taken, and Ficoll density centrifugation was then used to isolate PBMCs. Sorting was performed on a FACSAria III instrument, with purity above 85% for all samples. This entry belongs to a study of human versus mouse CDR3 diversity and MHC coevolution (dated by TCRdb to about 2017). Context from the whole study: The immunoSEQ assay was reported to detect one in 200,000 T cells and to minimize amplification bias from multiplex PCR. Valid reads per sample ranged from 0.6 x 10^7 to 1.6 x 10^7 across mouse and human samples. Human naive CD4 T cell repertoires served as a reference for TCR selection on multiple MHC II alleles, compared against human-TCR-locus transgenic mice with single MHC II. Three healthy volunteer blood donors were included in the human cohort, with one aged 30 to 40, one aged 40 to 49 and one aged 60 to 69 at collection. Study-level results and caveats: The largest TCR beta repertoire, around 1.6 million clonotypes, was estimated by iCHAO1 for humans, a finding likely attributable to selection by multiple MHC II molecules. The lowest clonal inequality scores among all compared groups were observed in most of the three human donors. Repertoire diversity was not regarded as directly comparable between humans and mice because human T cells were selected on several MHC II alleles. On average, humans had more CDR3 deletions and insertions than mice did, pointing to greater exonuclease and TdT activity.

Taken from cysteine to phenylalanine, the CDR3 has 15 residues. Just CDR3 DNA is preserved here, 45 bases in frame from base 1. The germline V gene (reference sequence) supplies CDR1 LNHDA and CDR2 SQIVND. V lost 1 base and J lost 2 bases; the stretch between them is 12 bases long. Sequenced sample: naive CD4+ T cells from blood. The sample's cell subset or site label, in plain terms: CD45RO-negative CD62L-positive naive CD4 T cells. Recombination connected TRBV19 to TRBJ2-7, and possibly TRBD1, on 6 matching bases. This TCR derives from a person aged 25 to 75 in good health. The encoded CDR3 is CASSIGGQLTYEQYF. The bases read TGTGCCAGTAGTATAGGAGGACAGCTCACCTACGAGCAGTACTTC.